This T cell receptor beta chain was profiled in a study of cytomegalovirus exposure and HLA in healthy donors. Broader study findings: Cytomegalovirus-associated status was assigned to about 150 TCR beta chains. It emerged from a later analysis that several of the most significant clusters appeared to be linked to common viral pathogens. The productive fraction for most TCR beta V segments was about 87% or about 30% in an earlier analysis.

In regard to this clone: What it binds is not known.

Trimming cost V 4 bases and J 1 base; bases outside gene matches: 10. The V gene's germline CDR1 is GTSNPN and CDR2 SVGIG (reference sequence). CDR3 length equals 16 residues. Use of 60 Vbeta and 13 Jbeta primers characterized the PCR. Data came from immunoSEQ multiplex PCR; TCRdb stores just in-frame clones and leaves some out. Of over 150,000 clones detected, about 80% appear once; the ten largest clones hold roughly 3%. The rearrangement links TRBV30 to TRBJ1-1; 9 nucleotides match TRBD1. Sequencing was done on a sample of PBMCs. This receptor was taken from a woman younger than 45 in good health and CMV-seronegative. CDR3 nucleotide sequence: TGTGCCTGGAACCGGGACAGGGTAGGGGGGAACACTGAAGCTTTCTTT. Its protein product is CAWNRDRVGGNTEAFF.